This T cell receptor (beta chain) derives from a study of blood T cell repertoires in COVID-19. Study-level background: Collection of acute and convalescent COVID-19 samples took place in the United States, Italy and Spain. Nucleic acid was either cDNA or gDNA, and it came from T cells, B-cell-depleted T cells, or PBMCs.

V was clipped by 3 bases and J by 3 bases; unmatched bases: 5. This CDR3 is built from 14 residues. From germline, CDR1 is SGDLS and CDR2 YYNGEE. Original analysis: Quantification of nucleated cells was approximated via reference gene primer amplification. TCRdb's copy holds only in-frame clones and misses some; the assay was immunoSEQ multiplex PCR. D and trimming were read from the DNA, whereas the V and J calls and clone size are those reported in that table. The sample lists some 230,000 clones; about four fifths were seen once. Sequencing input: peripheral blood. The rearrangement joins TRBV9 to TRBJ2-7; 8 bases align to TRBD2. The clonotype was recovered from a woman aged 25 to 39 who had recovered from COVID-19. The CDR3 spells CASSGDSGIYEQYF. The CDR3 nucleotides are TGTGCCAGCAGCGGAGATAGCGGGATCTACGAGCAGTACTTC.